One sample yielded the 2 T cell receptor beta chains listed below, sequenced in a study of T cells in Graves' hyperthyroidism and ophthalmopathy. What was amplified from RNA transcripts were TCR beta CDR3 regions. RT-PCR in the first round (using the HTBI primer set) targeted the TCR CDR3. TCRdb used MiXCR to reprocess the multiplex PCR reads, holding one entry per CDR3 protein. The sample records 530,000 or so distinct CDR3 sequences, less than 25% being singletons. What was sequenced was blood. Receptors were obtained from a woman aged 25-40 years with Graves' ophthalmopathy.

The chain employs TRBV10-2 and TRBJ2-7, with D possibly being TRBD1 (5 bases). Trimming removed 2 bases at V and 5 bases at J, with 13 bases between. CDR1 is WSHSY and CDR2 is SAAADI in the germline V gene. The CDR3 has 14 amino acids. In DNA, the CDR3 is TGCGCCAGCAGTGAGACGAATCAGGGCGACGAGCAGTACTTC. This codes for CASSETNQGDEQYF.

The chain couples TRBV3-1 to TRBJ1-1; no clear D. Germline values: CDR1 LGHDT, CDR2 YNNKEL (reference sequence). There are 12 residues in the CDR3. Trimming stripped 10 bases from V and 3 bases from J, with 12 bases between. CDR3 amino acids: CATNSGDTEAFF. In DNA, the CDR3 is TGTGCCACTAACAGTGGAGACACTGAAGCTTTCTTT.